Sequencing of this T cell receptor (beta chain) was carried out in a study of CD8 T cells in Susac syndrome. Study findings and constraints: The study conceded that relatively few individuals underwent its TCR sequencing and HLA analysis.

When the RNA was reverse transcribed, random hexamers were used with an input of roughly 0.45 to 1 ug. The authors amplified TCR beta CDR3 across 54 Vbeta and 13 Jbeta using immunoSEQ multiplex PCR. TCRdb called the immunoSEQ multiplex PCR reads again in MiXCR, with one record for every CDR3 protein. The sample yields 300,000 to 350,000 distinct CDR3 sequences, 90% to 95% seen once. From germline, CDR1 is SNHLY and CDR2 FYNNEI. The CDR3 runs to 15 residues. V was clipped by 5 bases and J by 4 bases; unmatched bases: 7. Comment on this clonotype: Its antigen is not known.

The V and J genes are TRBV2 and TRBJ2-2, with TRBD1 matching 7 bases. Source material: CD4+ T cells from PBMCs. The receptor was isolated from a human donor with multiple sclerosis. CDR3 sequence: CASSLRQGSTGELFF. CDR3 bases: TGTGCCAGCAGTCTACGACAGGGTAGCACCGGGGAGCTGTTTTTT.